This T cell receptor beta chain was sequenced during a study of shared clonotypes between healthy human individuals. Naive CD8 cells were CD45RO-negative, positively selected for CCR7, excluding terminally differentiated effector memory CD45RA+ cells. Germline V lookup: CDR1 SGHRS, CDR2 YFSETQ. Trimming shortened V by 6 bases and J by 3 bases, and 16 bases separated the two germline ends. CDR3 length equals 15 residues. Clones were sequenced by immunoSEQ multiplex PCR, and TCRdb holds only the in-frame ones, with some missing. Of about 750,000 clones in the sample, 80% to 95% were seen once. The sequence was collected from a man younger than 40 in good health. The specimen was naive CD8+ T cells sorted from blood. This chain joins TRBV5-1 and TRBJ2-1; tentatively, D is TRBD2 (5 bases). The CDR3, as DNA: TGCGCCAGCACCCAAGAACTAGTATACTACAATGAGCAGTTCTTC. It codes for CASTQELVYYNEQFF.